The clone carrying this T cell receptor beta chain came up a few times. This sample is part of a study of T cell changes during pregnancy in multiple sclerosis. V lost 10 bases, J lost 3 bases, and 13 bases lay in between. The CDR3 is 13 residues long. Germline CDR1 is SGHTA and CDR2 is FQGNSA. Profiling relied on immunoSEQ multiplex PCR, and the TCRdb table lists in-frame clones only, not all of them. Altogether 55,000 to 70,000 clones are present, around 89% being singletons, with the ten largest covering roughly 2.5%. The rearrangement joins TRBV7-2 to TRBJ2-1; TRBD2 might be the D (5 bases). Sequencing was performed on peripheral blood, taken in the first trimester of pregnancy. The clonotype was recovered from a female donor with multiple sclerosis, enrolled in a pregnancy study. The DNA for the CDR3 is TGTGCCATCGATGAGGGAGACTACAATGAGCAGTTCTTC. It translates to CAIDEGDYNEQFF.